The clone carrying this T cell receptor beta chain was seen repeatedly, ten times or more. Its antigen is unidentified. Time point given: patch test 2, 6 weeks after DPC sensitization. Treatment reported: therapeutic diphenylcyclopropenone sensitization with weekly scalp DPC. Alopecia patients deemed DPC-suitable, aged 18 to 70, excluding pregnancy. The source of the sample is a study of human T cells and chemical hapten exposure. About the research overall: The variation in per-sample TCR yields arose mainly from small differences in pooled library volumes. Overall study findings and caveats: With regard to DPC sensitization, TCRs above 1 in 1000 frequency did not change.

Trimming took 0 bases from V and 5 from J, leaving 12 bases between them. Germline assignment: CDR1 SGHDT and CDR2 YYEEEE. This CDR3 spans 14 amino acids. Original processing notes: Samples had a median of 95,638 TCRs, ranging about 23,224 to 700,000. TCRdb re-called the RACE reads through MiXCR, storing one row per CDR3 protein. TCRdb, not the authors, supplied the V and J calls. The data show 65,000 to 95,000 distinct CDR3 sequences, approximately 6.6% seen once. The chain uses TRBV5-6 and TRBJ2-7; D is possibly TRBD1 (6 bases). The sequence was obtained from a woman in her twenties or thirties with alopecia areata. Some clones in this sample may be carry-over from other donors' samples. Specimen: whole blood, collected in connection with sensitization to the hapten diphenylcyclopropenone (DPC). Here the CDR3 reads CASSLGPRGHEQYF. In nucleotides, the CDR3 is TGTGCCAGCAGCTTGGGGCCCAGGGGCCACGAGCAGTACTTC.